This entry features one T cell receptor beta chain sequence. The data were obtained in a study of blood T cell repertoires in COVID-19. Study at large: There were acute and convalescent COVID-19 samples, and they came from the United States, Italy and Spain. Sources were T cells, B-cell-depleted T cells, or PBMCs; the material itself was cDNA or gDNA.

How the authors handled the data: Amplification of reference gene primers provided the estimated nucleated cell counts. The data were produced by immunoSEQ multiplex PCR, yet TCRdb's version contains in-frame clones alone and is incomplete. That table is the source of V, J and clone size, and D and trimming were worked out from the DNA. Of more than 200,000 clones in the sample, 65% to 90% were seen once. Germline CDR1 and CDR2: MNHEY and SVGAGI. There are 15 residues in the CDR3. Trimming pared 0 bases from V and 4 bases from J, leaving 12 bases between. The clonotype comes from a middle-aged woman who had recovered from COVID-19. Source material: peripheral blood. The rearrangement uses TRBV6-5 and TRBJ1-1; no definite D call. CDR3 coding DNA: TGTGCCAGCAGTTACTCGGTTCGGGGATCCACTGAAGCTTTCTTT. Translation: CASSYSVRGSTEAFF.